This T cell receptor beta chain was documented in a study of regulatory and conventional T cells in RAG deficiency. The sorted conventional CD4+ T cells were CD25-low and CD127-high, with genomic DNA sequenced. Findings of the study overall: Omenn patients showed >90% Treg-Tconv overlap and shorter CDR3 lengths.

TCRdb keeps only in-frame clones here, not all; method: immunoSEQ multiplex PCR. The sample shows 13,000 or so clones, 85% to 95% of them seen only once. With respect to this clone: Its specificity is unknown.

Per germline, CDR1 LGHNT and CDR2 FRNRAP. The CDR3 has 16 residues. With 0 bases removed from V and 0 bases from J, the gap between germline ends came to 9 bases. These data were likewise used in another study, on regulatory T cells. Per that study: The PCR used 52 TRBV and 13 TRBJ primers. Regulatory T cells showed the strongest V-J pair restriction and V/J gene skewing among patient repertoires.

The sequence was collected from a human donor in good health. V gene TRBV12-5 combines with J gene TRBJ1-5, with D possibly matching TRBD1 (5 bases). The material sequenced was CD4+ effector T cells sorted from blood. DNA of the CDR3: TGTGCTAGTGGTTTGGTACTAGGGGATAGCAATCAGCCCCAGCATTTT. This gives the protein CASGLVLGDSNQPQHF.